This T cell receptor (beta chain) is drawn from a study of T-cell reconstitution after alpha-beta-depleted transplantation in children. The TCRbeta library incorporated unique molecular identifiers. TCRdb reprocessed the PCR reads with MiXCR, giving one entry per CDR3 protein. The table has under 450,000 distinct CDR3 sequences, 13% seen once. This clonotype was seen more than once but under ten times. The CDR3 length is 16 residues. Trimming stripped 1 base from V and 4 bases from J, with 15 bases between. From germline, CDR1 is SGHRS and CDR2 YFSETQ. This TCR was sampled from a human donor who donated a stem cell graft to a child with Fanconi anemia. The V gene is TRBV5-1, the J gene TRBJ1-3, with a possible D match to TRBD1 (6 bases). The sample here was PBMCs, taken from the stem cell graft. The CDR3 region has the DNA TGCGCCAGCAGCTTGTCGGGGGCCCTCGAGGGAAACACCATATATTTT. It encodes CASSLSGALEGNTIYF.